The entry that follows covers one T cell receptor (beta chain) sequence. The antigen is undetermined. This record comes from a study of T cells in Graves' hyperthyroidism and ophthalmopathy. Overall study findings and caveats: Expanded thyroid clonotypes (above 0.001) were mostly also found in blood. Ophthalmopathy was distinguished from stable hyperthyroidism by 13 V-J signatures. The model's output predicted ophthalmopathy at a median of about 6.5 months prior to onset.

Per the germline V gene, CDR1 is SGDLS and CDR2 is YYNGEE. The CDR3 is 14 amino acids. With 7 bases removed from V and 10 bases from J, the gap between germline ends came to 18 bases. RNA transcripts yielded amplified TCR beta CDR3 regions. TCR CDR3 underwent first-round RT-PCR with the HTBI primer set. Using its own MiXCR run on the multiplex PCR reads, TCRdb lists one record per CDR3 protein. The table includes just over 550,000 distinct CDR3 sequences, about 43% detected once. The definition of stable Graves' hyperthyroidism was no ophthalmopathy progression within 18 months. J is TRBJ1-6 and V is TRBV9; unclear D gene. The material sequenced was peripheral blood or thyroid tissue (not recorded which). This clonotype was obtained from a woman between 18 and 29 years old with Graves' hyperthyroidism. The CDR3 reads CASSPSDVASPLHF. The CDR3 DNA reads as TGTGCCAGCTCACCCTCGGACGTGGCCTCACCCCTCCACTTT.